Listed below are T cell receptor beta chains from one sample, sequenced in a study of OX40 agonist ivuxolimab in advanced cancers. Profiling relied on immunoSEQ multiplex PCR, and the TCRdb table lists in-frame clones only, not all of them. The sample holds about 90,000 clones, around 83% seen once. The sequencing used CD4+ or CD8+ T cells sorted from blood, collected in a trial of the OX40 agonist ivuxolimab. The receptor set was obtained from an adult with an advanced solid tumor such as melanoma, head and neck, liver or kidney cancer. Both conserved end residues are trimmed from each CDR3. Part of the rows lack a size; the others show once, few, many or a class for expanded clones.

cdr3_aa clone_size j_call v_call
SAGQGAERY NA TRBJ2-4 TRBV20-1
ASSSTGREQY NA TRBJ2-7 TRBV6-5
ASSLRRVNTEAF NA TRBJ1-1 TRBV6-5
ASSLGRGRTDTQY NA TRBJ2-3 TRBV7-2
ASSPRAGVSEQY NA TRBJ2-7 TRBV7-3
ASSQVRAGTGDEKLF NA TRBJ1-4 TRBV4-1
ASSSPNYNEQF NA TRBJ2-1 TRBV7-2
ASSYYATGEQY NA TRBJ2-7 TRBV6-5
ASSSSQREQF NA TRBJ2-1 TRBV11-2
ATSRDRSGFHEQY NA TRBJ2-7 TRBV15
ASSLGNPDYNEQF NA TRBJ2-1 TRBV5-1
ASSVDGGRMYNEQF few TRBJ2-1 TRBV9
ASRYSNQPQH NA TRBJ1-5 TRBV19
ASSLGRGATEAF once TRBJ1-1 TRBV5-1
ASSPQGQKNTEAF NA TRBJ1-1 TRBV7-9
ASRTSGYSYNEQF NA TRBJ2-1 TRBV28
ASSSRVLGRWGNTIY NA TRBJ1-3 TRBV6-7
ASSLAGGITDTQY NA TRBJ2-3 TRBV5-1
ASSGGGRPISSYEQY NA TRBJ2-7 TRBV5-6
ASTSTRRDGAEQF NA TRBJ2-1 TRBV27
ASSLYPERYGYT NA TRBJ1-2 TRBV5-1
ASSPGTPGIHEQF NA TRBJ2-1 TRBV5-1
ASSLSLAGGEETQY NA TRBJ2-5 TRBV28
ASSLGGLGEREQY NA TRBJ2-7 TRBV5-4
ASSLNTGTGPQH NA TRBJ1-5 TRBV7-6
AISGRQTSSGNTIY NA TRBJ1-3 TRBV10-3
ASSLNMGSLNEQF NA TRBJ2-1 TRBV7-2
ASSWGVYGYT few TRBJ1-2 TRBV5-1
AWSPGQQNQPQH NA TRBJ1-5 TRBV30
ASTGQWAEEAF NA TRBJ1-1 TRBV4-1
ASSPRSRDKNTEAF few TRBJ1-1 TRBV5-5